The TCR beta chain under discussion was sequenced for a study of T-cell reconstitution after alpha-beta-depleted transplantation in children. This clonotype was counted many times. Researchers prepared the TCRbeta library using unique molecular identifiers, the study reports. Via MiXCR, TCRdb re-called the PCR reads, giving one row per CDR3 protein. The top ten clones hold approximately 3.9% of a sample with roughly 400,000 distinct CDR3 sequences, around 20% of them seen once. This CDR3 contains 15 residues. Trimming cost V 11 bases and J 8 bases; bases outside gene matches: 16. CDR1 is ENHRY and CDR2 is SYGVKD in the germline V gene.

This material consisted of PBMCs from the stem cell graft donor, taken from the stem cell graft. This clonotype originated in a human donor who donated a stem cell graft to a child with acute myeloid leukemia. The chain has TRBV10-3 and TRBJ2-1, with TRBD2 identical over 9 bases. The CDR3 DNA sequence: TGTGCCTCCAAGGACCCCGGGACTAGCATCGATGAGCAGTTCTTC. Translated: CASKDPGTSIDEQFF.